This T cell receptor (beta chain) was profiled in a study of T-cell memory formation after mild COVID-19. In the study overall: Clusters were largely donor specific.

This CDR3 spans 16 amino acids. Germline V gives CDR1 SEHNR, CDR2 FQNEAQ (reference sequence). The ends lost 4 bases at V and 3 bases at J; junction bases unmatched: 11. Study-level results: That cross-reactive memory joined was suggested by some responding clones appearing in pre-infection memory. Whereas later expanders leaned CD4+, clones contracting day 15 to 85 showed a balanced CD4/CD8 makeup.

The TCR alpha and TCR beta cDNA libraries, bearing sample barcodes and UMIs, were generated by 5'RACE using constant-segment primers. One entry per CDR3 protein, called by TCRdb with MiXCR from the 5' RACE reads. The sample lists approximately 490,000 distinct CDR3 sequences, around 21% seen once, with under 15% in the top ten. In its sample, this clonotype was seen a few times. The antigen is unknown. The sequence was collected from an adult woman who had mild COVID-19 (a few samples of this study predate the infection). Cell type and time point are not known. V is TRBV7-9 and J is TRBJ2-7, with 8 bases matching TRBD2. The sequenced material came from PBMCs or a T cell subset sorted from them (not recorded which). CDR3 region: CASSYVLREALYEQYF. The CDR3, as DNA: TGTGCCAGCAGCTATGTACTGCGGGAGGCCCTCTACGAGCAGTACTTC.